The 20 T cell receptor beta chains in this list originate from one sample, sequenced in a study of blood T cell repertoires in COVID-19. Method: immunoSEQ multiplex PCR; TCRdb's copy keeps in-frame clones and lacks some. This sample has roughly 150,000 clones, with over 80% found just once. Sequencing used peripheral blood. Receptors originate from an elderly woman with active or convalescent COVID-19.

The chain carries TRBV5-1 and TRBJ2-7; 7 bases line up with TRBD1. This CDR3 comprises 15 residues. CDR1 SGHRS and CDR2 YFSETQ come from the germline V gene. Germline trimming cut 0 bases from V and 2 bases from J; bases unmatched to any gene: 5. The CDR3 DNA follows: TGCGCCAGCAGCTTGGTCTCAGGGGGAACCTACGAGCAGTACTTC. It specifies CASSLVSGGTYEQYF.

The rearrangement uses TRBV7-8 and TRBJ1-2; 11 bases match TRBD1. The trim removed 2 bases at V and 4 bases at J, leaving 3 bases unmatched. CDR1 is SGHVS and CDR2 is FQNEAQ in the germline V gene. The CDR3 loop spans 15 amino acids. Here the CDR3 reads CASSLPGTGGYGYTF. Written as DNA, the CDR3 is TGTGCCAGCAGCTTACCTGGGACAGGGGGCTATGGCTACACCTTC.

The chain has TRBV27 and TRBJ1-5, with a tentative D call TRBD1 (5 bases). CDR1 MNHEY and CDR2 SMNVEV come from the germline V gene (reference sequence). Trimming left V 5 bases short and J 11 bases short, with 19 bases between. The CDR3 is made up of 14 amino acids. The CDR3 loop is CASSPAGGGETQHF. In DNA, the CDR3 is TGTGCCAGCAGTCCCGCGGGGGGTGGGGAGACCCAGCATTTT.

The V and J genes are TRBV6-1 and TRBJ1-5; 10 bases agree with TRBD1. V was clipped by 2 bases and J by 4 bases; unmatched bases: 8. This CDR3 contains 17 residues. Germline V gives CDR1 MNHNS, CDR2 SASEGT. The CDR3 is CASSEWGGTGVNQPQHF. CDR3 sequence (DNA): TGTGCCAGCAGTGAATGGGGAGGGACAGGGGTTAATCAGCCCCAGCATTTT.

The chain joins TRBV10-3 to TRBJ1-2; 7 nucleotides agree with TRBD1. The V gene end was trimmed by 3 bases and the J gene end by 7 bases; junction bases not matched to a gene: 8. CDR1 is ENHRY and CDR2 is SYGVKD in the germline V gene. There are 14 residues in the CDR3. CDR3 sequence: CAISDLEGGGGYTF. The CDR3 nucleotides are TGTGCCATCAGTGATTTGGAAGGGGGCGGTGGCTACACCTTC.

This clone has a single count. The chain is built from TRBV18 and TRBJ1-2, with D perhaps matching TRBD1 (6 bases). CDR1 and CDR2 from the germline V gene are KGHSH and LQKENI. The V and J ends lost 3 bases and 7 bases respectively, with 21 bases between them. The CDR3 sequence is 16 residues long. DNA for the CDR3: TGTGCCAGCTCACCGATTATGACAGGAGACAAAGCTGGCTACACCTTC. Amino acids: CASSPIMTGDKAGYTF.

In nucleotides, the CDR3 is TGCGCCAGCAGCTCGTCAGGGATGACTAATGAAAAACTGTTTTTT. Its translation: CASSSSGMTNEKLFF. The rearrangement joins TRBV5-1 to TRBJ1-4, with a possible D match to TRBD1 (5 bases). Per the germline V gene, CDR1 is SGHRS and CDR2 is YFSETQ. The CDR3 is 15 amino acids. The V and J ends lost 3 bases and 2 bases respectively, with 11 bases between them.

This chain links TRBV11-2 with TRBJ1-2, with a tentative D call TRBD1 (5 bases). V was shortened by 1 base and J by 8 bases, with 14 bases between the two germline ends. Germline assignment: CDR1 SGHAT and CDR2 FQNNGV. This CDR3 spans 14 amino acids. CDR3 sequence: CASSLGLGGWGYTF. The CDR3 DNA reads as TGTGCCAGCAGCTTAGGTCTCGGGGGTTGGGGCTACACCTTC.

The chain uses TRBV7-6 and TRBJ1-1; tentative D call: TRBD1 (6 bases). The CDR3 covers 15 residues. Germline V gene data show CDR1 as SGHVS and CDR2 as FNYEAQ. The V gene lost 5 bases and the J gene lost 0 bases, with 13 bases spanning the gap. The CDR3 coding sequence is TGTGCCAGCAGCCCGCGGACAGCGATGAACACTGAAGCTTTCTTT. Amino acid sequence: CASSPRTAMNTEAFF.

Written as DNA, the CDR3 is TGCGCCAGCAGCCTCCAGGGGGACTCTGGAAACACCATATATTTT. It codes for CASSLQGDSGNTIYF. This chain connects TRBV4-3 to TRBJ1-3, with TRBD1 matching over 7 bases. V shed 4 bases and J 0 bases; nucleotides not matched to a gene: 3. The CDR3 loop spans 15 amino acids. Per germline, CDR1 LGHNA and CDR2 YSLEER.

The rearrangement links TRBV18 to TRBJ1-2; 8 nucleotides match TRBD1. Germline-derived CDR1 and CDR2 are KGHSH and LQKENI. V gave up 2 bases and J gave up 3 bases; unmatched junction bases: 2. This CDR3 is 14 amino acids long. The CDR3 DNA reads as TGTGCCAGCTCACCAGGACAGGGCTACTATGGCTACACCTTC. Protein: CASSPGQGYYGYTF.

V usage is TRBV18 and J usage is TRBJ2-2; D possibly corresponds to TRBD1 (5 bases). The CDR3 contains 12 residues. Germline V gene data show CDR1 as KGHSH and CDR2 as LQKENI. Trimming removed 2 bases from V and 10 bases from J, with 8 bases in between. The CDR3 spells CASSPTGLELFF. DNA of the CDR3: TGTGCCAGCTCACCAACAGGATTGGAGCTGTTTTTT.

This chain links TRBV5-1 with TRBJ1-5; D uncertain. The V end lost 1 base, the J end lost 5 bases, and 7 bases lay between the germline ends. The CDR3 is made up of 13 amino acids. CDR1 and CDR2 from the germline V gene are SGHRS and YFSETQ. This CDR3 reads CASSLFEDQPQHF. The CDR3 DNA follows: TGCGCCAGCAGCTTGTTTGAGGATCAGCCCCAGCATTTT.

The chain joins TRBV7-6 to TRBJ2-3; 11 bases are shared with TRBD2. The J segment lost 1 base and the V segment lost 6 bases, leaving 6 bases of the junction unmatched. The CDR3 covers 16 residues. From germline, CDR1 is SGHVS and CDR2 FNYEAQ. The CDR3 sequence is CASRKTSGARTDTQYF. As DNA, the CDR3 is TGTGCCAGCAGGAAGACTAGCGGGGCCCGCACAGATACGCAGTATTTT.

The chain couples TRBV20-1 to TRBJ2-3, with a possible D match to TRBD1 (6 bases). The CDR3 length is 11 residues. The V end was cut by 1 base, the J end by 13 bases, with 12 bases between. Germline-derived CDR1 and CDR2 are DFQATT and SNEGSKA (reference sequence). CDR3 DNA sequence: TGCAGTGCTAGAGGGCAGGGGCTGAAGTATTTT. Its translation is CSARGQGLKYF.

Only a few counts were recorded for this clone. The CDR3 bases are TGTGCCAGCAGCTTAGGGCTAGCGGAGGACTACGAGCAGTACTTC. The encoded protein is CASSLGLAEDYEQYF. The genes are TRBV7-9 and TRBJ2-7, with 7 bases identical to TRBD2. Germline V gives CDR1 SEHNR, CDR2 FQNEAQ (reference sequence). The CDR3 extends over 15 amino acids. The ends lost 1 base at V and 3 bases at J; junction bases unmatched: 6.

This chain links TRBV7-2 with TRBJ1-4; D gene ambiguous. The germline V and J ends were trimmed by 1 base and 0 bases, with 9 bases remaining between them. Germline V gene data show CDR1 as SGHTA and CDR2 as FQGNSA. This CDR3 has 16 amino acids. The CDR3 region is CASSLEAGTTNEKLFF. In DNA form, the CDR3 reads TGTGCCAGCAGCTTAGAAGCGGGGACAACTAATGAAAAACTGTTTTTT.

This chain links TRBV5-6 with TRBJ1-5; no clear D gene. CDR3 size: 14 residues. V gave up 4 bases and J gave up 1 base, with 9 bases separating them. The germline V gene encodes CDR1 SGHDT and CDR2 YYEEEE. The CDR3 spells CASSMGVSNQPQHF. The CDR3 coding sequence is TGTGCCAGCAGCATGGGCGTCAGCAATCAGCCCCAGCATTTT.

The genes are TRBV2 and TRBJ1-2; 7 positions agree with TRBD1. This CDR3 contains 12 residues. V was clipped by 10 bases and J by 0 bases; unmatched bases: 2. Germline V gene sequence: CDR1 SNHLY, CDR2 FYNNEI. Here the CDR3 DNA reads TGTGCCACCCAGGGGGCTAACTATGGCTACACCTTC. Translated: CATQGANYGYTF. Combining the CDR3 with reference TRBV2 and TRBJ1-2 gives the whole variable domain EPEVTQTPSHQVTQMGQEVILRCVPISNHLYFYWYRQILGQKVEFLVSFYNNEISEKSEIFDDQFSVERPDGSNFTLKIRSTKLEDSAMYFCATQGANYGYTFGSGTRLTVV.

This clone was seen a few times. This CDR3 is also generated by other DNA sequences in the sample. The J gene is TRBJ1-1, the V gene TRBV7-2; perhaps TRBD1 as D (5 bases). The CDR3 consists of 14 residues. Germline values: CDR1 SGHTA, CDR2 FQGNSA. V was shortened by 5 bases and J by 4 bases, with 14 bases between the two germline ends. CDR3 loop: CASSPTGVGTEAFF. The CDR3 bases are TGTGCCAGCAGCCCGACGGGGGTTGGCACTGAAGCTTTCTTT. The full variable domain, completed using reference TRBV7-2 and TRBJ1-1, is GAGVSQSPSNKVTEKGKDVELRCDPISGHTALYWYRQSLGQGLEFLIYFQGNSAPDKSGLPSDRFSAERTGGSVSTLTIQRTQQEDSAVYLCASSPTGVGTEAFFGQGTRLTVV.